A single sample gave rise to the 7 T cell receptor beta chains below, sequenced in a study of blood T cell repertoires in COVID-19. The table came from immunoSEQ multiplex PCR; TCRdb's copy has only in-frame clones and leaves some out. The table has under 200,000 clones, roughly 86% seen once. The sample comprised peripheral blood. Receptor source: a woman of 80 years or more with COVID-19, enrolled during active disease.

The rearrangement joins TRBV7-6 to TRBJ2-7, with D possibly TRBD1 on 6 matching bases. The CDR3 sequence is 13 residues long. Per germline, CDR1 SGHVS and CDR2 FNYEAQ. Trimming cost V 5 bases and J 5 bases, with 13 bases left between them. The DNA of the CDR3 is TGTGCCAGCAGCGACCGGACAGCGGACGAGCAGTACTTC. Translating gives CASSDRTADEQYF. The variable domain in full, with the rest retrieved from reference TRBV7-6 and TRBJ2-7, is GAGVSQSPRYKVTKRGQDVALRCDPISGHVSLYWYRQALGQGPEFLTYFNYEAQQDKSGLPNDRFSAERPEGSISTLTIQRTEQRDSAMYRCASSDRTADEQYFGPGTRLTVT.

The gene calls are TRBV5-4 and TRBJ2-3, with 8 bases that match TRBD2. In germline, CDR1 is SGHNT, CDR2 YYREEE (reference sequence). This CDR3 comprises 16 residues. After removal of 1 base from V and 5 bases from J, the junction contained 9 bases not matched to a gene. CDR3 coding DNA: TGTGCCAGCAGCTTGAAGGCGGGGGGTGGTATAGATACGCAGTATTTT. Its translation: CASSLKAGGGIDTQYF. Full variable domain (remainder filled in from reference TRBV5-4 and TRBJ2-3): ETGVTQSPTHLIKTRGQQVTLRCSSQSGHNTVSWYQQALGQGPQFIFQYYREEENGRGNFPPRFSGLQFPNYSSELNVNALELDDSALYLCASSLKAGGGIDTQYFGPGTRLTVL.

The chain couples TRBV6-1 to TRBJ2-5; D gene unclear. The length of the CDR3 is 16 residues. CDR1 and CDR2 (germline): MNHNS, SASEGT. V dropped 3 bases and J dropped 8 bases, with 22 bases sitting between them. CDR3 sequence reads: CASSDAKVWRSDTQYF. The CDR3, as DNA: TGTGCCAGCAGTGACGCTAAGGTTTGGAGATCCGATACCCAGTACTTC.

About this clone itself: Within the sample, other DNA sequences also encode this same CDR3. The chain is built from TRBV5-1 and TRBJ2-3; perhaps TRBD2 as D (6 bases). CDR1 is SGHRS, CDR2 YFSETQ, per germline. The CDR3 extends over 14 amino acids. Trimming cost V 4 bases and J 4 bases, with 13 bases left between them. CDR3 in amino acids: CASSPRDSADTQYF. The CDR3 coding sequence is TGCGCCAGCAGCCCGCGGGACTCTGCAGATACGCAGTATTTT.

This rearrangement joins TRBV11-3 to TRBJ1-2; 8 bases map to TRBD1. CDR1 and CDR2 (germline): SGHNT, YENEEA. This CDR3 spans 17 amino acids. Losses at the gene ends were 0 bases for V and 2 bases for J; bases not matched to a gene: 8. DNA of the CDR3: TGTGCCAGCAGCTTAGATGGACAGGGCGACTTCAACTATGGCTACACCTTC. It specifies CASSLDGQGDFNYGYTF.

This clone occurred once. J is TRBJ2-5 and V is TRBV5-1, with 9 bases fitting TRBD1. The CDR3 loop spans 14 amino acids. Germline CDR1 SGHRS, CDR2 YFSETQ. J was trimmed by 5 bases and V by 5 bases; bases with no gene match: 7. The CDR3 coding sequence is TGCGCCAGCAGGGGGGGACAGGGCTTCGAGACCCAGTACTTC. Amino acids: CASRGGQGFETQYF.

The chain couples TRBV19 to TRBJ1-1; the D gene is possibly TRBD1 (6 bases). With 3 bases removed from V and 1 base from J, the gap between germline ends came to 12 bases. Germline V gives CDR1 LNHDA, CDR2 SQIVND (reference sequence). This CDR3 has 15 amino acids. The chain's CDR3 is CASSIGVGGNTEAFF. The CDR3 bases are TGTGCCAGTAGTATCGGGGTAGGGGGGAACACTGAAGCTTTCTTT.